The rows below give T cell receptor beta chains drawn from one sample of a study of breast tumors, draining lymph nodes, adjacent tissues. Via MiXCR, TCRdb re-called the multiplex PCR reads, giving one row per CDR3 protein. Seen here are roughly 20,000 distinct CDR3 sequences, about 30% observed once, and the top ten hold 11%. The sample was breast tumor tissue. These receptors all come from a female donor with breast cancer. Some clones in this sample may be carry-over from other donors' samples. CDR3s include the opening cysteine and the closing phenylalanine or tryptophan. D genes are given only for firm matches. The size entry is marked missing in some rows and otherwise reads once, few, many or a size class.

j_call d_call clone_size v_call cdr3_nt cdr3_aa
TRBJ2-1 TRBD2 many TRBV7-2 TGTGCCAGCAGCCCAACTTCCCGGGGAGGGTACAATGAGCAGTTCTTC CASSPTSRGGYNEQFF
TRBJ2-3 TRBD2 many TRBV9 TGTGCCAGAAGCGTAGAAGCGGGAGGCACAGATACGCAGTATTTT CARSVEAGGTDTQYF
TRBJ1-6 TRBD1 . TRBV6-2/TRBV6-3 TGTGCCAGCAGTTCTGCAGGGGGGAATTCACCCCTCCACTTT CASSSAGGNSPLHF
TRBJ2-1 . . TRBV10-3 TGTGCCATCAGTACGGCCCTAGGCAATGAGCAGCTCTTC CAISTALGNEQLF
TRBJ2-7 TRBD2 . TRBV6-2/TRBV6-3 TGTGCCAGCAGTTATGACCCTAGCGGGAACTCCTACGAGCAGTACTTC CASSYDPSGNSYEQYF
TRBJ2-7 . many TRBV5-1 TGCGCCAGCAGCTTGTACGGGAGTTCCTACGAGCAGTACTTC CASSLYGSSYEQYF
TRBJ1-5 . . TRBV4-1 TGCGCCAGCAGCCAAGACCCAGGACCGGGGCCCCAGCATTTT CASSQDPGPGPQHF
TRBJ2-3 TRBD2 . TRBV6-1 TGTGCCAGCAGTGAAGGACTAGCGGAGGCAGATACGCAGTATTTT CASSEGLAEADTQYF
TRBJ2-7 . few TRBV28 TGTGCCAGCAGTCTAGGTAGGAGGACTGGCGAGCAGTACTTC CASSLGRRTGEQYF
TRBJ2-7 TRBD2 many TRBV7-3 TGTGCCAGCAGCACCGGGACTAGCGGGCGTAGGACCTACGAGCAGTACTTC CASSTGTSGRRTYEQYF
TRBJ2-7 . . TRBV14 TGTGCCAGCAGCCGCGGCCCGGGGCAGCCCGCCTACGAGCAGTACTTC CASSRGPGQPAYEQYF
TRBJ2-3 TRBD2 many TRBV6-2/TRBV6-3 TGTGCCAGCAGTTACAGCGGGAGAAGGTATTTT CASSYSGRRYF
TRBJ2-1 . many TRBV6-5 TGTGCCAGCAGTGAAGAAGCGGGACACTCCTACAATGAGCAGTTCTTC CASSEEAGHSYNEQFF
TRBJ2-3 . many TRBV11-3 TGTGCCAGCAGCTTAGATGGCGGGTTCACAGATACGCAGTATTTT CASSLDGGFTDTQYF
TRBJ1-4 . many TRBV2 TGTGCCAGCTGTTATTCGGAGGTTAATGAAAAACTGTTTTTT CASCYSEVNEKLFF
TRBJ2-1 TRBD2 . TRBV14 TGTGCCAGCAGCCAATTCGGGACTAGCGGGAGTTACAATGAGCAGTTCTTC CASSQFGTSGSYNEQFF
TRBJ1-4 TRBD1 many TRBV5-6 TGTGCCAGCAGCCACGGACAGGGATTTCGAGAAAAACTGTTTTTT CASSHGQGFREKLFF
TRBJ1-3 . many TRBV3-1 TGTGCCAGCAGCATCAGGGGTGGAAACACCATATATTTT CASSIRGGNTIYF
TRBJ2-5 TRBD2 many TRBV11-3 TGTGCCAGCAGCTTAAGGGAGGGAGAGACCCAGTACTTC CASSLREGETQYF
TRBJ2-7 . . TRBV5-4 TGTGCCAGCAGCTTGAACGCCTACGAGCAGTACTTC CASSLNAYEQYF
TRBJ1-5 . many TRBV15 TGTGCCACCAGCAGAGATCCGGGTGGTAATCAGCCCCAGCATTTT CATSRDPGGNQPQHF
TRBJ2-7 . many TRBV28 TGTGCCAGCAGTCCATTTCGGGACGGCTCCTACGAGCAGTACTTC CASSPFRDGSYEQYF
TRBJ2-7 . once TRBV20-1 TGCAGTGCCCGGACTGTGGGCGCCTACGAGCAGTACTTC CSARTVGAYEQYF
TRBJ2-3 . large TRBV20-1 TGCAGTGCTTACACCCACTCGGGGCCGACAGATACGCAGTATTTT CSAYTHSGPTDTQYF
TRBJ2-7 . many TRBV15 TGTGCCACCAGCAGGGCGAGGGGTGGGGGATACTACGAGCAGTACTTC CATSRARGGGYYEQYF
TRBJ2-7 . many TRBV20-1 TGCAGTGCTATAGGCGGAGACTACGAGCAGTACTTC CSAIGGDYEQYF
TRBJ2-1 TRBD2 . TRBV6-5 TGTGCCAGCAGTCCCGAATTTCGACTAGCTGCTGAGCAGTTCTTC CASSPEFRLAAEQFF
TRBJ2-2 . many TRBV15 TGTGCCACCAGCAGAGATAGGAGGGCTACATACACCGGGGAGCTGTTTTTT CATSRDRRATYTGELFF
TRBJ2-1 . . TRBV12-3/TRBV12-4 TGTGCCAGCAGCTTGCGGTTGCGGTTGCCCAAATCACCCTACAATGAGCAGTTCTTC CASSLRLRLPKSPYNEQFF
TRBJ2-1 . many TRBV3-1 TGTGCCAGCAGCCAAGCGGGCCCCTGGGTAGCCCACAATGAGCAGTTCTTC CASSQAGPWVAHNEQFF
TRBJ2-5 TRBD1 many TRBV15 TGTGCCACCAGCAGGGGTTCAGGGGGAGAGACCCAGTACTTC CATSRGSGGETQYF
TRBJ2-5 . many TRBV3-2 TGTGCCAGCAGCCACAACCAAGGGGAGGCGCGAGGAGGGGGGGAGACCCAGTACTTC CASSHNQGEARGGGETQYF
TRBJ2-2 . many TRBV6-2/TRBV6-3 TGTGCCAGCAGTAACAGGGGGGGAAGGCTGTTTTTT CASSNRGGRLFF
TRBJ2-2 . many TRBV7-9 TGTGCCAGCAGCTTACGTGGGGAGTACACCGGGGAGCTGTTTTTT CASSLRGEYTGELFF
TRBJ2-7 . medium-sized TRBV12-5 TGTGCTAGTGGCACCGGGACATGGGGATCCGAGCAGTACTTC CASGTGTWGSEQYF
TRBJ2-3 . many TRBV6-2/TRBV6-3 TGTGCCAGCAGGACGAGCTTTTCCACAGATACGCAGTATTTT CASRTSFSTDTQYF
TRBJ2-2 TRBD2 many TRBV11-2 TGTGCCAGCAGCTCCCATAGCGGGAGGGGCACCGGGGAGCTGTTTTTT CASSSHSGRGTGELFF
TRBJ2-5 . many TRBV29-1 TGCAGCGTTGGTGACAGAAGGTCGGAGACCCAGTACTTC CSVGDRRSETQYF
TRBJ2-1 . many TRBV7-2 TGTGCCAGCAGCTTGGGCCAGAACTACAATGAGCAGTTCTTC CASSLGQNYNEQFF
TRBJ2-1 TRBD2 many TRBV20-1 TGCAGTGCTTCCATAGCGGGCAAGTCCTACAATGAGCAGTTCTTC CSASIAGKSYNEQFF
TRBJ1-5 . . TRBV28 TGTGCCAGCAGTTTACTCGGGTGGAGTAGCAATCAGCCCCAGCATTTT CASSLLGWSSNQPQHF